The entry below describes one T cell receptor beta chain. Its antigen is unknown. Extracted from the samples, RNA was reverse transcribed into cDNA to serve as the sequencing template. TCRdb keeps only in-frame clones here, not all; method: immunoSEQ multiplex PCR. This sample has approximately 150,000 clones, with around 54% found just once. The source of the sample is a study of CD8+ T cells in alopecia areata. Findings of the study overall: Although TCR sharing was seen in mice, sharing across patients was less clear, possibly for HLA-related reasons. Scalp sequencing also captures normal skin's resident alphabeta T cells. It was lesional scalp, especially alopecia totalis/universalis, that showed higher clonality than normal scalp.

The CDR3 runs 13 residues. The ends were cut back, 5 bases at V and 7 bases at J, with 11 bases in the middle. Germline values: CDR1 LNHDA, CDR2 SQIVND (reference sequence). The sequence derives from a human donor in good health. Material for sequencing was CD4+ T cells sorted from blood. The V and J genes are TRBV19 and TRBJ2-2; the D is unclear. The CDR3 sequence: CASSLLLRGELFF. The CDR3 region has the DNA TGTGCCAGTAGTCTTTTACTACGCGGGGAGCTGTTTTTT.